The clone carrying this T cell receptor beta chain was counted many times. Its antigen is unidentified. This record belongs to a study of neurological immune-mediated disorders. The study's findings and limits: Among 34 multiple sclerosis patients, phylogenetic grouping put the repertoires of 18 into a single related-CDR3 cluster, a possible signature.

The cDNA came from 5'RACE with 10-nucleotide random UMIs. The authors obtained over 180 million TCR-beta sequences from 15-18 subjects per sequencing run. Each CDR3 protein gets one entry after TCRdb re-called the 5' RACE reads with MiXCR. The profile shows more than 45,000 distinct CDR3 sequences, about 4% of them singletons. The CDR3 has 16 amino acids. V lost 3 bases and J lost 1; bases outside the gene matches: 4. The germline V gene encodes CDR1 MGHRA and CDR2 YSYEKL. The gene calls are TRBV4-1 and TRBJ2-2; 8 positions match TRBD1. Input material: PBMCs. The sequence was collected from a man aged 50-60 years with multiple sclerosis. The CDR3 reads CASSHLGQGNTGELFF. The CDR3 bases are TGCGCCAGCAGCCACCTTGGACAGGGGAACACCGGGGAGCTGTTTTTT.